The TCR beta chain described here comes from a study of glioma-infiltrating T cells. The study, taken as a whole, reports: Gliomas, especially low-grade, showed above-expected tissue-blood divergence; non-neoplastic patients showed below. Tissue and blood shared very few CDR3 sequences.

As regards this clonotype: Its antigen is still unknown. With a much larger clone just one base away, this may be a read error. Without the conserved terminal phenylalanine or tryptophan, this CDR3 likely stems from a read error.

TCR alpha and beta CDR3 regions were amplified from RNA using iRepertoire nested multiplex PCR. For one-step reverse transcription and amplification, about 90-450 ng of tissue mRNA or PBMC total RNA was used. TCRdb called the multiplex PCR reads again in MiXCR, with one record for every CDR3 protein. The data contain some 180,000 distinct CDR3 sequences, over 25% of them singletons. The length of the CDR3 is 13 residues. The J segment lost 5 bases and the V segment lost 6 bases, leaving 6 bases of the junction unmatched. Germline V CDR1 and CDR2: ENHRY, SYGVKD. The specimen was glioma tissue, nonneoplastic brain tissue, or PBMCs (not recorded which). The chain employs TRBV10-3 and TRBJ2-5; 7 nucleotides match TRBD1. This clonotype was sampled from a human donor with low-grade glioma or glioblastoma, undergoing nonglioma brain surgery, or in good health (not recorded which). CDR3 residues: CAIRSTGLETQYL. For the CDR3, the DNA is TGTGCCATCAGGTCGACAGGGTTGGAGACCCAGTACCTC.